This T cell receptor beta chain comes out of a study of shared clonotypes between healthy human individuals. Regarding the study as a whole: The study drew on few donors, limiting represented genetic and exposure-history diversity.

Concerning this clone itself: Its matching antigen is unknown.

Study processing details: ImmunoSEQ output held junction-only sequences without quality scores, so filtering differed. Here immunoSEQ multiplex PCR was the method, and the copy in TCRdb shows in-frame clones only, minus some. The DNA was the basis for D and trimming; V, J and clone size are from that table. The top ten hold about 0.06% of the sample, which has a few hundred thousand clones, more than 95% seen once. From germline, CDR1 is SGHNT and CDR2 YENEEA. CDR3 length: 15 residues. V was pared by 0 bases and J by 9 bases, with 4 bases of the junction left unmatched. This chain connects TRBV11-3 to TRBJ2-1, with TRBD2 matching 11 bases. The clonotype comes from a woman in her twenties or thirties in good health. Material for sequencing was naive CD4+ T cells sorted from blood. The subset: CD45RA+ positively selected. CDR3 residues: CASSLDRLAGGEQFF. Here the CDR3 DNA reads TGTGCCAGCAGCTTAGATAGGCTAGCGGGAGGTGAGCAGTTCTTC.